The 30 T cell receptor beta chains presented below share a single source sample, sequenced in a study of control samples from healthy donors and cancer patients. Using immunoSEQ multiplex PCR, the repertoire was profiled, and TCRdb retains in-frame clones only, with some absent. The sample yields 90,000 to 100,000 clones, approximately 82% seen once. Sequenced: blood. These receptors came from a man aged 60-69 years in good health.

This sequence joins TRBV7-8 and TRBJ2-7; no reliable D call. The CDR3 loop spans 11 amino acids. Germline CDR1 is SGHVS and CDR2 is FQNEAQ. V was cut by 4 bases and J by 3 bases, with 4 bases left in between. The chain's CDR3 is CASSSYYEQYF. The CDR3, as DNA: TGTGCCAGCAGCTCTTACTACGAGCAGTACTTC.

The V and J genes are TRBV11-3 and TRBJ2-1, with D perhaps given as TRBD1 or TRBD2 (7 bases each). The CDR3 spans 13 residues. Germline V gene sequence: CDR1 SGHNT, CDR2 YENEEA. V was clipped by 4 bases and J by 7 bases, with 11 bases between them. The chain's CDR3 is CASSSQGGNEQFF. The CDR3 DNA reads TGTGCCAGCAGCTCTCAGGGGGGGAATGAGCAGTTCTTC.

The gene calls are TRBV5-1 and TRBJ1-1; D is perhaps TRBD1 (5 bases). Germline CDR1 reads SGHRS; CDR2 reads YFSETQ. V lost 0 bases, J lost 0 bases, and 12 bases lay in between. CDR3 length: 16 residues. For the CDR3, the DNA is TGCGCCAGCAGCTTGGGGGCAGGGATTATGAACACTGAAGCTTTCTTT. It encodes CASSLGAGIMNTEAFF.

The chain is built from TRBV9 and TRBJ2-7, with 7 bases fitting TRBD1. Germline CDR1 is SGDLS and CDR2 is YYNGEE. V gave up 3 bases and J gave up 1 base; unmatched junction bases: 7. This CDR3 contains 15 residues. CDR3 region: CASSATDRLSYEQYF. The DNA for the CDR3 is TGTGCCAGCAGCGCAACGGACAGGCTATCCTACGAGCAGTACTTC.

The J gene is TRBJ1-5, the V gene TRBV9, with D perhaps TRBD1 (5 bases). Per the germline V gene, CDR1 is SGDLS and CDR2 is YYNGEE. This CDR3 is built from 15 residues. The ends were cut back, 0 bases at V and 9 bases at J, with 16 bases in the middle. CDR3 loop: CASSVEAGVQWPQHF. CDR3 DNA sequence: TGTGCCAGCAGCGTAGAAGCGGGGGTCCAGTGGCCCCAGCATTTT.

This chain joins TRBV6-6 and TRBJ2-3; 14 bases match TRBD2. The trim removed 5 bases at V and 1 base at J, leaving 5 bases unmatched. Germline CDR1 and CDR2: MNHNY and SVGAGI (reference sequence). The CDR3 is 17 amino acids. CDR3 bases: TGTGCCAGCAGTCACGGGACTAGCGGGGGAGGCACAGATACGCAGTATTTT. Protein product: CASSHGTSGGGTDTQYF.

This chain uses TRBV7-2 with TRBJ2-7; D call uncertain. The CDR3 sequence is 16 residues long. Per germline, CDR1 SGHTA and CDR2 FQGNSA. With 0 bases removed from V and 0 bases from J, the gap between germline ends came to 12 bases. The CDR3 nucleotides read TGTGCCAGCAGCTTAGCGGATCGGCCTACCTCCTACGAGCAGTACTTC. This translates into CASSLADRPTSYEQYF.

The J gene is TRBJ1-2, the V gene TRBV12-2. TRBV12-2 represents a pseudogene. CDR3 size: 13 residues. CDR3 bases: TGTGCAAGTCGCACAACAGGGAGGTATGGCTACACCTTC. Translating gives CASRTTGRYGYTF.

This sequence joins TRBV29-1 and TRBJ2-3; D is tentatively TRBD1 or TRBD2 (5 bases each). The CDR3 spans 13 residues. Trimming took 4 bases from V and 0 from J, leaving 8 bases between them. Germline CDR1 is SQVTM and CDR2 is ANQGSEA. The CDR3 protein is CSVGGVSTDTQYF. The CDR3 DNA reads as TGCAGCGTTGGAGGGGTTAGCACAGATACGCAGTATTTT.

This clone has just one count. V is TRBV6-2 or TRBV6-3 and J is TRBJ2-1; the match to TRBD2 covers 9 bases. V was clipped by 1 base and J by 2 bases; unmatched bases: 3. This CDR3 is built from 16 residues. Germline CDR1 is MNHEY and CDR2 is SVGEGT. Here the CDR3 DNA reads TGTGCCAGCAGTTACTTAGGCGGGGGGGCCTACAATGAGCAGTTCTTC. Its translation is CASSYLGGGAYNEQFF.

The chain is built from TRBV9 and TRBJ1-6, with D unclear. CDR3 size: 15 residues. The germline V gene has CDR1 SGDLS and CDR2 YYNGEE. Trimming left V 0 bases short and J 6 bases short, with 10 bases between. Written as DNA, the CDR3 is TGTGCCAGCAGCGTAGACCACCAAACTAATTCACCCCTCCACTTT. It is translated as CASSVDHQTNSPLHF.

The chain employs TRBV6-5 and TRBJ1-1; tentatively, D is TRBD1 (5 bases). The CDR3 covers 11 residues. Germline CDR1 is MNHEY and CDR2 is SVGAGI. V lost 11 bases to trimming and J lost 7 bases, with 14 bases between them. The CDR3 here is CAVSGTGEAFF. For the CDR3, the DNA is TGTGCCGTTTCCGGGACGGGTGAAGCTTTCTTT.

The chain joins TRBV5-1 to TRBJ2-5; perhaps TRBD1 as D (5 bases). This CDR3 comprises 12 residues. Germline CDR1 and CDR2: SGHRS and YFSETQ. The V end lost 4 bases, the J end lost 10 bases, and 14 bases lay between the germline ends. The CDR3 loop reads CASSPDSAVQYF. DNA of the CDR3: TGCGCCAGCAGCCCTGACAGCGCCGTCCAGTACTTC.

The rearrangement uses TRBV9 and TRBJ2-1, with 13 positions matching TRBD2. With 0 bases clipped from V and 6 bases from J, the junction kept 0 bases outside the gene matches. The germline V gene has CDR1 SGDLS and CDR2 YYNGEE. The CDR3 is 15 amino acids. The DNA for the CDR3 is TGTGCCAGCAGCGTAGGGACTAGCGGGGGCAATGAGCAGTTCTTC. As protein: CASSVGTSGGNEQFF.

The V gene is TRBV4-2, the J gene TRBJ2-1; maybe TRBD2 (5 bases). Per the germline V gene, CDR1 is LGHNA and CDR2 is YNFKEQ. The V end was cut by 3 bases, the J end by 5 bases, with 11 bases between. The CDR3 extends over 14 amino acids. As DNA, the CDR3 is TGTGCCAGCAGCCATCCTGAGGGAAACAATGAGCAGTTCTTC. Its protein product is CASSHPEGNNEQFF.

The V and J genes are TRBV27 and TRBJ2-7, with D perhaps being TRBD1 or TRBD2 (5 bases each). Germline assignment: CDR1 MNHEY and CDR2 SMNVEV (reference sequence). The CDR3 loop spans 16 amino acids. V gave up 5 bases and J gave up 2 bases, with 19 bases separating them. CDR3 DNA sequence: TGTGCCAGCAGTCCCACTCCCGGGACCTTAACCTACGAGCAGTACTTC. It is translated as CASSPTPGTLTYEQYF.

The chain joins TRBV13 to TRBJ1-1; D unresolved. Per germline, CDR1 PRHDT and CDR2 FYEKMQ (reference sequence). The germline V and J ends were trimmed by 3 bases and 0 bases, with 5 bases remaining between them. This CDR3 is 13 amino acids long. CDR3 nucleotides: TGTGCCAGCAGCTTCAGCGTGAACACTGAAGCTTTCTTT. It specifies CASSFSVNTEAFF.

The chain joins TRBV9 to TRBJ1-4; D is perhaps TRBD1 (5 bases). V lost 4 bases to trimming and J lost 5 bases, with 15 bases between them. Germline V gene data show CDR1 as SGDLS and CDR2 as YYNGEE. The CDR3 loop spans 15 amino acids. As DNA, the CDR3 is TGTGCCAGCAGCCCCGACTTAGGGACGAATGAAAAACTGTTTTTT. Residues: CASSPDLGTNEKLFF.

The DNA for the CDR3 is TGCGCCAGCAGCCGCCTGCTGGTGGAGACCCAGTACTTC. This gives the protein CASSRLLVETQYF. The chain carries TRBV4-1 and TRBJ2-5, with D uncertain. Between the trimmed V and J ends, which lost 4 bases and 5 bases, there was a span of 11 bases. Germline V gene data show CDR1 as MGHRA and CDR2 as YSYEKL. The CDR3 extends over 13 amino acids.

The chain is built from TRBV3-1 (or the pseudogene TRBV3-2) and TRBJ2-6, with 7 bases that match TRBD2. Germline V gene sequence: CDR1 LGHDT, CDR2 YNNKEL (reference sequence). CDR3 size: 17 residues. The V segment lost 0 bases and the J segment 4 bases; nucleotides outside the gene matches: 6. The CDR3 nucleotides read TGTGCCAGCAGCCAAGATTACCTAGCGGACGGGGCCAACGTCCTGACTTTC. Translating gives CASSQDYLADGANVLTF.

This chain joins TRBV10-3 and TRBJ1-5; perhaps TRBD1 as D (5 bases). The V gene's germline CDR1 is ENHRY and CDR2 SYGVKD. CDR3 length: 16 amino acids. Trimming took 3 bases from V and 6 from J, leaving 18 bases between them. Here the CDR3 DNA reads TGTGCCATCAGTGACCCCCGGGGGAGTCGGGGTCAGCCCCAGCATTTT. It codes for CAISDPRGSRGQPQHF.

The chain employs TRBV7-2 and TRBJ2-7; D is possibly TRBD1 (6 bases). The CDR3 has 14 amino acids. Germline V gene lookup returns CDR1 SGHTA and CDR2 FQGNSA. V lost 5 bases and J lost 3, with 14 bases in between. The CDR3 DNA is TGTGCCAGCAGCCCCCCTGACAGGTTCTACGAGCAGTACTTC. The encoded protein is CASSPPDRFYEQYF.

This clone is labeled medium-sized. The V gene is TRBV6-1, the J gene TRBJ2-3, with TRBD2 matching over 7 bases. Per germline, CDR1 MNHNS and CDR2 SASEGT. Trimming cost V 2 bases and J 0 bases; bases outside gene matches: 5. There are 16 residues in the CDR3. The CDR3 region is CASSESGGGSTDTQYF. As DNA, the CDR3 is TGTGCCAGCAGTGAATCTGGGGGAGGGAGCACAGATACGCAGTATTTT.

For the CDR3, the DNA is TGTGCCAGCCGAGTTGCCCGGACGAACACTGAAGCTTTCTTT. Translating it yields CASRVARTNTEAFF. The V and J genes are TRBV2 and TRBJ1-1; D is unclear. Germline loops: CDR1 SNHLY, CDR2 FYNNEI. V shed 8 bases and J shed 1 base, with 14 bases lying between them. This CDR3 contains 14 residues.

The chain employs TRBV27 and TRBJ1-5, with TRBD1 as a possible D gene (5 bases). The CDR3 totals 17 residues. Germline CDR1 and CDR2: MNHEY and SMNVEV (reference sequence). Trimming took 5 bases from V and 8 from J, leaving 25 bases between them. CDR3 sequence reads: CASSPTGTVDYGEPQHF. The CDR3, as DNA: TGTGCCAGCAGTCCTACCGGGACGGTGGATTATGGGGAGCCCCAGCATTTT.

This chain joins TRBV5-6 and TRBJ2-3; D might be TRBD1 (6 bases). CDR3 length: 13 amino acids. Germline CDR1 reads SGHDT; CDR2 reads YYEEEE. The ends were cut back, 5 bases at V and 1 base at J, with 8 bases in the middle. CDR3 in DNA: TGTGCCAGCAGAACAGGGCGCACAGATACGCAGTATTTT. Amino acids: CASRTGRTDTQYF.

The chain has TRBV7-9 and TRBJ1-6; D unclear. Trimming cost V 3 bases and J 8 bases, with 17 bases left between them. The CDR3 has 16 amino acids. Germline V gives CDR1 SEHNR, CDR2 FQNEAQ (reference sequence). CDR3 region: CASSFGERDSYSPLHF. The CDR3 DNA reads as TGTGCCAGCAGCTTTGGAGAGCGTGACTCTTATTCACCCCTCCACTTT.

The rearrangement links TRBV7-2 to TRBJ1-3; D ambiguous. The germline CDR1 and CDR2 sequences are SGHTA and FQGNSA. Trimming removed 2 bases from V and 0 bases from J, with 17 bases in between. This CDR3 has 18 amino acids. CDR3 protein: CASSLLSTYTSSGNTIYF. The CDR3 coding sequence is TGTGCCAGCAGCTTACTCTCAACTTACACCTCCTCTGGAAACACCATATATTTT.

Concerning this clone: Sequence at one end of the junction differs from germline and may be a read error. The chain has TRBV29-1 and TRBJ1-2; 8 bases map to TRBD1. This CDR3 has 13 amino acids. Germline CDR1 reads SQVTM; CDR2 reads ANQGSEA. CDR3 sequence reads: CSVEGQGGYGYTF. In nucleotides, the CDR3 is TGCAGCGTGGAAGGACAGGGTGGCTATGGCTACACCTTC.

Comment on this clone: Other DNA sequences in this sample translate to the same CDR3. CDR3 residues: CATIASTGGRGYTF. The CDR3, as DNA: TGTGCCACCATAGCAAGTACAGGGGGGCGGGGCTACACCTTC. J is TRBJ1-2 and V is TRBV7-8, with TRBD1 matching over 8 bases. The CDR3 contains 14 residues. Germline-derived CDR1 and CDR2 are SGHVS and FQNEAQ. The ends lost 10 bases at V and 8 bases at J; junction bases unmatched: 15.